The 28 T cell receptor beta chains below come from one sample, sequenced in a study of identical twins. TCRdb independently ran MiXCR on the 5' RACE reads; one entry per CDR3 protein. The table records about 240,000 distinct CDR3 sequences, roughly a tenth of them present only once. Material for sequencing was memory T cells sorted from blood. The receptors were sampled from a man aged 50-59 years in good health.

This clonotype has only a few counts. The V gene is TRBV9, the J gene TRBJ2-5; D possibly matches TRBD1 or TRBD2 (5 bases each). Trimming took 5 bases from V and 7 from J, leaving 21 bases between them. This CDR3 spans 15 amino acids. Germline CDR1 SGDLS, CDR2 YYNGEE. The CDR3: CASRRPGPTIGTQYF. Written as DNA, the CDR3 is TGTGCCAGCAGGCGGCCGGGACCAACTATCGGGACCCAGTACTTC.

This clonotype was seen many times. The chain recombines TRBV28 with TRBJ2-4, with D perhaps being TRBD1 or TRBD2 (5 bases each). There are 13 residues in the CDR3. CDR1 and CDR2 from the germline V gene are MDHEN and SYDVKM. Trimming took off 5 bases at V and 5 bases at J, with 10 bases between the two ends. This CDR3 reads CASSRDPENIQYF. CDR3 in DNA: TGTGCCAGCAGTCGGGACCCCGAAAACATTCAGTACTTC.

The rearrangement joins TRBV7-2 to TRBJ2-5; 7 bases fit TRBD2. CDR1 is SGHTA and CDR2 is FQGNSA in the germline V gene. CDR3 size: 15 residues. The V segment lost 4 bases and the J segment 4 bases; nucleotides outside the gene matches: 9. The CDR3 bases are TGTGCCAGCAGCTGGGGGGGATGGGGAAGAGAGACCCAGTACTTC. Residues: CASSWGGWGRETQYF. Variable domain in full (rest from reference TRBV7-2 and TRBJ2-5): GAGVSQSPSNKVTEKGKDVELRCDPISGHTALYWYRQSLGQGLEFLIYFQGNSAPDKSGLPSDRFSAERTGGSVSTLTIQRTQQEDSAVYLCASSWGGWGRETQYFGPGTRLLVL.

V is TRBV28 and J is TRBJ1-4; TRBD1 is a possible D gene (5 bases). Trimming took 5 bases from V and 3 from J, leaving 16 bases between them. This CDR3 is 16 amino acids long. The germline V gene has CDR1 MDHEN and CDR2 SYDVKM. CDR3 protein: CASSALPGRANEKLFF. As DNA, the CDR3 is TGTGCCAGCAGTGCATTACCGGGGCGGGCTAATGAAAAACTGTTTTTT.

Ten or more counts support this clonotype. The rearrangement joins TRBV20-1 to TRBJ1-1, with a weak D call TRBD1 (5 bases). Trimming cost V 6 bases and J 1 base, with 12 bases left between them. Germline CDR1 and CDR2: DFQATT and SNEGSKA (reference sequence). There are 13 residues in the CDR3. The CDR3 protein is CSALQRGNTEAFF. CDR3 DNA sequence: TGCAGTGCCCTACAGAGGGGGAACACTGAAGCTTTCTTT.

This clonotype was recorded many times. V gene TRBV5-1 combines with J gene TRBJ1-4; D may be TRBD1 (5 bases). V gave up 4 bases and J gave up 4 bases, with 14 bases separating them. Looked up from germline, CDR1 is SGHRS and CDR2 is YFSETQ. This CDR3 spans 15 amino acids. CDR3 region: CASSTGGAFNEKLFF. Written as DNA, the CDR3 is TGCGCCAGCAGCACGGGAGGGGCCTTTAATGAAAAACTGTTTTTT.

This clonotype was seen more than once but under ten times. This chain joins TRBV7-2 and TRBJ1-1, with D maybe TRBD1 (6 bases). This CDR3 has 12 amino acids. Trimming took 3 bases from V and 9 from J, leaving 11 bases between them. The germline CDR1 and CDR2 sequences are SGHTA and FQGNSA. The CDR3 here is CASSFKDRKAFF. The CDR3 DNA follows: TGTGCCAGCAGCTTTAAAGACAGGAAAGCTTTCTTT.

CDR3 amino acids: CSARRQGRGNTEAFF. The CDR3 bases are TGCAGTGCTAGACGACAGGGGAGGGGGAACACTGAAGCTTTCTTT. The genes are TRBV20-1 and TRBJ1-1; 8 positions agree with TRBD1. CDR1 is DFQATT, CDR2 SNEGSKA, per germline (reference sequence). The V segment lost 2 bases and the J segment 1 base; nucleotides outside the gene matches: 6. CDR3 length equals 15 residues.

There are a few counts of this clonotype. The chain has TRBV24-1 and TRBJ2-1, with D tentatively TRBD1 or TRBD2 (5 bases each). Trimming shortened V by 5 bases and J by 4 bases, and 11 bases separated the two germline ends. The CDR3 spans 14 residues. Germline CDR1 is KGHDR and CDR2 is SFDVKD. The DNA for the CDR3 is TGTGCCACCAGTGGACGGGACCTGTACAATGAGCAGTTCTTC. Its translation is CATSGRDLYNEQFF.

V and J are TRBV2 and TRBJ2-7; TRBD1 agrees at 7 bases. V shed 7 bases, J shed 4 bases, and the junction held 7 bases outside the gene matches. CDR1 and CDR2 (germline): SNHLY, FYNNEI. The CDR3 has 13 amino acids. The DNA for the CDR3 is TGTGCCAGCAATGGGGACAGAATTTACGAGCAGTACTTC. It encodes CASNGDRIYEQYF.

This clonotype was recorded many times. V and J are TRBV3-1 and TRBJ2-2; perhaps TRBD2 as D (5 bases). V was pared by 4 bases and J by 1 base, with 10 bases between. The CDR3 covers 15 residues. Germline values: CDR1 LGHDT, CDR2 YNNKEL (reference sequence). The DNA for the CDR3 is TGTGCCAGCAGCCCCGGCGGAGGGAACACCGGGGAGCTGTTTTTT. This codes for CASSPGGGNTGELFF.

This clonotype was found many times. J is TRBJ2-7 and V is TRBV5-1, with D perhaps matching TRBD1 (5 bases). The CDR3 has 16 amino acids. Trimming shortened V by 0 bases and J by 5 bases, and 18 bases separated the two germline ends. Germline V gene sequence: CDR1 SGHRS, CDR2 YFSETQ. CDR3 in DNA: TGCGCCAGCAGCTTGGGGATTGTGGCAGGGATAAACGAGCAGTACTTC. Amino acids: CASSLGIVAGINEQYF.

This clonotype was counted ten times or more. The V and J genes are TRBV7-2 and TRBJ1-4; D gene unclear. Germline V lookup: CDR1 SGHTA, CDR2 FQGNSA. With 5 bases removed from V and 8 bases from J, the gap between germline ends came to 18 bases. The CDR3 is 15 amino acids. The CDR3 sequence: CASSLSGAGGEKLFF. In nucleotides, the CDR3 is TGTGCCAGCAGCCTCTCAGGCGCGGGAGGCGAAAAACTGTTTTTT.

Only a few counts were recorded for this clonotype. The chain joins TRBV12-3 or TRBV12-4 to TRBJ2-1; D remains unclear. This CDR3 contains 14 residues. Deletions cut 5 bases from V and 5 bases from J, with 13 bases between. CDR3 region: CASSPRARDNEQFF. The DNA for the CDR3 is TGTGCCAGCAGTCCTCGGGCCCGTGACAATGAGCAGTTCTTC.

This clonotype was observed at least ten times. The rearrangement links TRBV6-1 to TRBJ2-7; D is possibly TRBD1 (5 bases). CDR3 length equals 13 residues. V was pared by 3 bases and J by 0 bases, with 6 bases between. Germline CDR1 MNHNS, CDR2 SASEGT. CDR3 DNA sequence: TGTGCCAGCAGTGAGCAGGGCTCCTACGAGCAGTACTTC. This sequence encodes CASSEQGSYEQYF.

This clonotype has at least ten counts. V usage is TRBV10-3 and J usage is TRBJ2-2; 9 positions agree with TRBD1. V lost 4 bases to trimming and J lost 4 bases; unmatched junction nucleotides: 7. This CDR3 is 16 amino acids long. The germline V gene encodes CDR1 ENHRY and CDR2 SYGVKD. The CDR3 DNA is TGTGCCATCAGTGGGGGACAGGGCTCTTTCACCGGGGAGCTGTTTTTT. Its protein product is CAISGGQGSFTGELFF.

Points on this clonotype: An end of the junction differs from the germline gene, which may be a read error. This chain links TRBV4-1 with TRBJ2-1, with unresolved D. This CDR3 is 11 amino acids long. The germline V gene has CDR1 MGHRA and CDR2 YSYEKL. DNA for the CDR3: TGCGCCAGCAGCCAAGTTTACCGGGCCGACTTC. Its protein is CASSQVYRADF.

This clonotype was counted ten times or more. The V and J genes are TRBV20-1 and TRBJ1-1; TRBD1 aligns across 8 bases. CDR1 and CDR2 (germline): DFQATT, SNEGSKA (reference sequence). Unmatched junction bases numbered 9, after V lost 6 bases and J lost 3 bases. The CDR3 has 14 amino acids. The CDR3 loop reads CSATQGARYTEAFF. CDR3 bases: TGCAGTGCCACCCAGGGGGCGCGGTACACTGAAGCTTTCTTT.

The chain is built from TRBV20-1 and TRBJ2-1, with a possible D match to TRBD2 (6 bases). Germline CDR1 reads DFQATT; CDR2 reads SNEGSKA (reference sequence). The ends were cut back, 3 bases at V and 10 bases at J, with 19 bases in the middle. The CDR3 extends over 14 amino acids. The CDR3 DNA sequence: TGCAGTGCTAGTTGGGGGATTGGGCGGGACGAGCAGTTCTTC. Protein sequence: CSASWGIGRDEQFF.

At least ten counts were recorded for this clonotype. J is TRBJ2-2 and V is TRBV4-3; 9 bases are shared with TRBD1. The CDR3 covers 14 residues. Germline-derived CDR1 and CDR2 are LGHNA and YSLEER. J gave up 7 bases and V 5 bases, and 5 bases lay outside the gene matches. CDR3 amino acids: CASSSDRGFGELFF. DNA of the CDR3: TGCGCCAGCAGCTCCGACAGGGGGTTCGGGGAGCTGTTTTTT.

The rearrangement uses TRBV6-1 and TRBJ1-2; the D gene is possibly TRBD1 (6 bases). The CDR3 sequence is 13 residues long. CDR1 MNHNS and CDR2 SASEGT come from the germline V gene. Trimming shortened V by 4 bases and J by 0 bases, and 6 bases separated the two germline ends. The CDR3 nucleotides read TGTGCCAGCAGTGGGACAGCTAACTATGGCTACACCTTC. Protein sequence: CASSGTANYGYTF.

This clonotype was found many times. The chain links TRBV7-8 to TRBJ2-7, with TRBD2 identical over 14 bases. The CDR3 is made up of 17 amino acids. Per the germline V gene, CDR1 is SGHVS and CDR2 is FQNEAQ. V was pared by 5 bases and J by 0 bases, with 6 bases of the junction left unmatched. The CDR3 sequence is CASSPRLAGGGSYEQYF. The CDR3, as DNA: TGTGCCAGCAGCCCTCGACTAGCGGGAGGGGGCTCCTACGAGCAGTACTTC.

V usage is TRBV25-1 and J usage is TRBJ1-3; 8 bases align to TRBD1. Trimming cost V 3 bases and J 0 bases; bases outside gene matches: 4. This CDR3 contains 16 residues. Germline-derived CDR1 and CDR2 are MGHDK and SYGVNS. The CDR3 sequence: CASSDYRGYSGNTIYF. CDR3 nucleotide sequence: TGTGCCAGCAGTGACTACAGGGGGTACTCTGGAAACACCATATATTTT.

The chain recombines TRBV20-1 with TRBJ1-5; 8 bases fit TRBD1. After removal of 0 bases from V and 2 bases from J, the junction contained 12 bases not matched to a gene. The germline gives CDR1 DFQATT, CDR2 SNEGSKA (reference sequence). CDR3 length: 18 residues. CDR3 nucleotide sequence: TGCAGTGCTAGAGATCAGGGGGCAGGGTGGAAGGGCAATCAGCCCCAGCATTTT. This translates into CSARDQGAGWKGNQPQHF.

This clonotype has a handful of counts. The gene calls are TRBV4-3 and TRBJ1-1; D is unresolved. V lost 3 bases and J 6 bases, leaving 14 bases between the germline ends. Germline loops: CDR1 LGHNA, CDR2 YSLEER. CDR3 length equals 14 residues. CDR3 DNA sequence: TGCGCCAGCAGCCACCAATCCTATCGGGCTGAAGCTTTCTTT. Translated: CASSHQSYRAEAFF.

This clonotype appeared many times. The chain recombines TRBV20-1 with TRBJ2-1; D remains ambiguous. Trimming took 3 bases from V and 0 from J, leaving 21 bases between them. Per the germline V gene, CDR1 is DFQATT and CDR2 is SNEGSKA (reference sequence). CDR3 length: 18 amino acids. The CDR3 is CSARVPKYGGSSYNEQFF. The CDR3 coding sequence is TGCAGTGCTAGGGTCCCTAAATACGGCGGAAGCTCCTACAATGAGCAGTTCTTC.

The CDR3 protein is CASSLGASGNEQFF. For the CDR3, the DNA is TGCGCCAGCAGCTTGGGGGCTAGCGGGAATGAGCAGTTCTTC. This chain uses TRBV5-1 with TRBJ2-1; TRBD2 agrees at 8 bases. The V segment lost 0 bases and the J segment 7 bases; nucleotides outside the gene matches: 3. The germline gives CDR1 SGHRS, CDR2 YFSETQ. This CDR3 is 14 amino acids long.

The chain carries TRBV7-9 and TRBJ2-3; D uncertain. The CDR3 runs 12 residues. CDR1 and CDR2 from the germline V gene are SEHNR and FQNEAQ (reference sequence). Between the trimmed V and J ends, which lost 5 bases and 7 bases, there was a span of 10 bases. The CDR3 loop is CASSPLTNTQYF. The DNA of the CDR3 is TGTGCCAGCAGCCCCCTTACGAATACGCAGTATTTT.